This T cell receptor beta chain was observed in a study of blood T cell repertoires in COVID-19. Study-wide background: The analysed material was cDNA or gDNA that came from T cells, B-cell-depleted T cells, or PBMCs.

Measured with immunoSEQ multiplex PCR; TCRdb has only the in-frame clones, and not every one. This sample carries approximately 50,000 clones, roughly 80% of them seen once, and the ten largest clones take 5.8%. This CDR3 has 15 residues. J was trimmed by 0 bases and V by 0 bases; bases with no gene match: 0. Germline CDR1 SGHKS, CDR2 YYEKEE (reference sequence). This TCR was recovered from a woman in her 50s with acute COVID-19. Sequenced material: PBMCs or T cells enriched from blood (not recorded which). The rearrangement uses TRBV5-5 and TRBJ2-1; 7 bases line up with TRBD2. The CDR3 DNA sequence: TGTGCCAGCAGCTTGGGGGACTACTCCTACAATGAGCAGTTCTTC. It encodes CASSLGDYSYNEQFF.